The source of this T cell receptor beta chain is a study of shared clonotypes between healthy human individuals. General observations from the study: What naive subsets generally showed was a larger estimated richness than memory subsets showed. The donor pool, a small one, limited the genetic and exposure-history diversity represented. Of the naive CD4 clonotypes, roughly 5% were shared across several donors.

In this sample, this clone turned up once. Its cognate antigen is unknown. CDR3 length: 16 residues. Germline V gene data show CDR1 as LGHNA and CDR2 as YNFKEQ. Trimming removed 1 base from V and 5 bases from J, with 12 bases in between. Replicate sorted-subset PCRs were loaded with approximately 190 ng DNA, about 30,000 T cell genomes. Sequenced by immunoSEQ multiplex PCR; TCRdb stores in-frame clones only, minus some. The top ten clones hold 0.85% to 1.3% of a sample with 2 million to 2.5 million clones, approximately 95% of them seen once. The naive CD8 fraction comprised CD45RO-negative cells positively selected for CCR7 and excluded terminally differentiated effector memory CD45RA+ cells.

The sequenced sample consisted of naive CD8+ T cells sorted from blood. This sequence was found in a man younger than 35 in good health. The gene calls are TRBV4-2 and TRBJ1-6; no clear D. The CDR3 nucleotides read TGTGCCAGCAGCCAAGGTGTCCAAACGGATAATTCACCCCTCCACTTT. This encodes CASSQGVQTDNSPLHF.